This T cell receptor beta chain was recovered during a study of post-analysis software for immune sequencing data (dated by TCRdb to the mid-2010s). For the study in its entirety: Recorded disease courses included relapsing-remitting, secondary progressive and progressive-relapsing multiple sclerosis, with some patients lacking subtype annotation. The patient repertoires were set against 11 previously published healthy control repertoires from donors whose ages ranged from roughly 6 to 25 years. A subset of samples was prepared in parallel using single-end sample barcoding, then pooled and co-amplified after Illumina adapter ligation.

The CDR3 runs 15 residues from the cysteine to the phenylalanine. Here the CDR3 DNA is all that survives: 45 bases in frame from base 1. V and J are truncated by 6 bases and 8 bases respectively, leaving an intervening sequence of 19 bases. To demonstrate the VDJtools post-analysis software, TCR beta repertoires were profiled from the peripheral blood of more than ten young patients with multiple sclerosis. The patients with multiple sclerosis were children and adolescents between about 6 and 16 years of age. Library preparation was by PCR. The sequencing machine was an Illumina HiSeq 2500. To reduce PCR and sequencing biases, unique molecular identifiers were incorporated into the TCR beta cDNA libraries. Roughly 500,000 cDNA molecules were obtained per 1 to 10 million input T cells, so each molecule approximated one T cell. The patient libraries were prepared and sequenced using the same protocol as the earlier healthy control dataset. Within a given batch, samples were prepared together, multiplexed and sequenced on the same HiSeq lane. Turning to the authors' computational methods: MIGEC handled the raw barcoded reads, throwing out single-read molecular identifier groups before consensus assembly and CDR3 extraction. VDJtools was used for post-analysis of the clonotype tables, and diversity was normalized by down-sampling every dataset to the size of the smallest sample. In repertoire overlap clustering, CDR3 amino acid sequences, but not nucleotide sequences, were matched to correct batch-related cross-sample contamination. TCRdb reran the public reads through fastp at Q25 and MiXCR, keeping productive beta chains. When rows share a CDR3 protein, they turn into one entry using the most common DNA and genes. V and J calls and clone size were set by TCRdb, not the authors. This sample has a few hundred thousand distinct CDR3 sequences in its table, and approximately 46% of those were observed once. The top ten clonotypes cover over 10% of the sample.

To note about this clonotype: The clone's antigen remains unknown. Base qualities are not at hand, and no much larger clone is one base apart.

The full study reports these points: The multiple sclerosis patient group was slightly younger than the control group. Multiple sclerosis patients had significantly lower normalized Chao1 diversity than controls, a result that suggests substantial peripheral T-cell clonal expansion. Significantly higher frequencies in patients than in controls were found for roughly 5 TRBV segments, including TRBV5-6, TRBV5-1 and TRBV20-1. Direct clustering with F measure revealed strong co-clustering of samples prepared in the same batch, which led to a batch-effect correction.

This clonotype originated in a girl aged 5-17 years with multiple sclerosis. The V and J segments used are TRBV12-3 or TRBV12-4 and TRBJ2-2, with an unclear D gene assignment. The material sequenced was blood. The CDR3 sequence is CASSTNIGWIGELFF. Read as DNA, the sequence is TGTGCCAGCAGCACCAACATCGGTTGGATAGGGGAGCTGTTTTTT.